These T cell receptor beta chains were read from a single sample in a study of blood T cell repertoires in COVID-19. Libraries were prepared by immunoSEQ multiplex PCR; TCRdb keeps only in-frame clonotypes and omits some of them. This sample has 300,000 to 400,000 clones, with more than 80% found just once. The sample consisted of PBMCs or T cells enriched from blood (not recorded which). Receptor source: a man aged 18 to 29 who had recovered from COVID-19. Both conserved end residues are part of each CDR3. Each record gives: clone size, D gene, V gene, J gene, CDR3 protein, CDR3 DNA. D genes are given only for firm matches. A row's size may be missing; if present it is once, few, many or a size class.

few	TRBD2	TRBV24-1	TRBJ2-1	CATSPSGSYNEQFF	TGTGCCACCAGCCCTAGCGGCTCCTACAATGAGCAGTTCTTC
-	TRBD1	TRBV2	TRBJ1-2	CASSVPGQGADGYTF	TGTGCCAGCAGTGTCCCGGGACAGGGGGCGGATGGCTACACCTTC
-	-	TRBV7-8	TRBJ2-1	CASSLAEYSSYNEQFF	TGTGCCAGCAGCTTAGCTGAATATAGCTCCTACAATGAGCAGTTCTTC
-	TRBD1	TRBV12-3/TRBV12-4	TRBJ1-4	CATATGEVEKLFF	TGTGCCACCGCGACAGGGGAGGTGGAAAAACTGTTTTTT
-	TRBD2	TRBV24-1	TRBJ2-1	CATSVHFRGGGTYNEQFF	TGTGCCACCAGTGTTCATTTTCGCGGCGGGGGGACCTACAATGAGCAGTTCTTC
-	TRBD1	TRBV6-1	TRBJ2-1	CASSEQTGGYNEQFF	TGTGCCAGCAGTGAACAGACAGGGGGCTACAATGAGCAGTTCTTC
-	TRBD1	TRBV12-3/TRBV12-4	TRBJ2-1	CASRLQGARLFF	TGTGCCAGCAGATTACAGGGGGCTCGGCTGTTCTTC
-	TRBD1	TRBV2	TRBJ1-1	CASSQQGVNTEAFF	TGTGCCAGCAGCCAACAGGGGGTGAACACTGAAGCTTTCTTT
-	TRBD2	TRBV2	TRBJ2-7	CASKRGLAGGTMDEQYF	TGTGCCAGCAAGAGGGGACTAGCGGGAGGTACTATGGACGAGCAGTACTTC
-	-	TRBV10-3	TRBJ1-3	CAISEPRVGGNTIYF	TGTGCCATCAGTGAGCCGAGGGTGGGTGGAAACACCATATATTTT
once	-	TRBV29-1	TRBJ1-2	CSVERGSYGYTF	TGCAGCGTTGAAAGAGGGTCCTATGGCTACACCTTC
-	TRBD2	TRBV6-5	TRBJ2-5	CASNRLALETQYF	TGTGCCAGCAATCGACTAGCGTTGGAGACCCAGTACTTC
-	-	TRBV5-5	TRBJ2-7	CASSLVVGAASYEQYF	TGTGCCAGCAGCTTAGTGGTTGGGGCCGCATCCTACGAGCAGTACTTC
once	TRBD1	TRBV2	TRBJ1-2	CASSERRQGANGYTF	TGTGCCAGCAGTGAAAGGAGGCAGGGGGCGAATGGCTACACCTTC
-	TRBD2	TRBV19	TRBJ2-3	CASSGTSGVNTQYF	TGTGCCAGTTCGGGGACTAGCGGGGTGAATACGCAGTATTTT
-	-	TRBV7-2	TRBJ2-7	CASSSGVYSYEQYF	TGTGCCAGCAGCTCAGGGGTTTATTCCTACGAGCAGTACTTC
-	-	TRBV28	TRBJ1-5	CASGGTPQNGQHF	TGTGCCAGCGGAGGGACCCCTCAGAATGGCCAGCATTTT
-	-	TRBV3-1/TRBV3-2	TRBJ2-5	CASSPPTNPQTQYF	TGTGCCAGCAGCCCCCCGACAAACCCTCAGACCCAGTACTTC
-	TRBD2	TRBV5-4	TRBJ2-7	CASSPSGREVGEQYF	TGTGCCAGCAGCCCTAGCGGGAGAGAAGTAGGGGAGCAGTACTTC
-	TRBD2	TRBV27	TRBJ2-5	CASSQSLAAQETQYF	TGTGCCAGCAGCCAATCGCTAGCGGCACAAGAGACCCAGTACTTC
-	TRBD1	TRBV20-1	TRBJ1-4	CSASMGTGGTVTNEKLFF	TGCAGTGCTAGTATGGGGACAGGGGGCACGGTAACTAATGAAAAACTGTTTTTT
-	-	TRBV7-9	TRBJ1-6	CASSLAVFGSPLHF	TGTGCCAGCAGCTTAGCAGTGTTCGGGTCACCCCTCCACTTT
-	TRBD2	TRBV7-8	TRBJ2-3	CASSLRGGRGTDTQYF	TGTGCCAGCAGCTTAAGGGGCGGGAGAGGCACAGATACGCAGTATTTT
-	-	TRBV19	TRBJ2-7	CASSRLGTTQYF	TGTGCCAGTAGTCGACTAGGCACTACTCAGTACTTC
-	TRBD1	TRBV5-1	TRBJ1-2	CASSSGTGASYGYTF	TGCGCCAGCAGCTCCGGGACAGGGGCTTCTTATGGCTACACCTTC
-	TRBD1	TRBV6-5	TRBJ1-4	CASISAQGAGEKLFF	TGTGCCAGCATTAGCGCGCAGGGGGCTGGTGAAAAACTGTTTTTT
-	TRBD1	TRBV18	TRBJ1-3	CASSPGTGSSGNTIYF	TGTGCCAGCTCACCAGGGACAGGGAGCTCTGGAAACACCATATATTTT
-	TRBD1	TRBV6-5	TRBJ2-2	CASSWGQGTGELFF	TGTGCCAGCAGTTGGGGACAGGGAACCGGGGAGCTGTTTTTT
-	-	TRBV4-2	TRBJ2-1	CASSPRVGGGNEQFF	TGTGCCAGCAGCCCTCGCGTAGGGGGGGGGAATGAGCAGTTCTTC
-	TRBD1	TRBV25-1	TRBJ2-7	CASSDGTGGHEQYF	TGTGCCAGCAGTGATGGGACAGGGGGCCACGAGCAGTACTTC
-	TRBD1	TRBV27	TRBJ1-1	CASSSPTGGPNTEAFF	TGTGCCAGCAGTTCCCCCACAGGGGGCCCTAACACTGAAGCTTTCTTT
-	TRBD1	TRBV10-3	TRBJ1-6	CAISGSSGTGYRSPLHF	TGTGCCATCAGTGGATCCTCCGGGACAGGGTATCGTTCACCCCTCCACTTT
-	TRBD1	TRBV7-9	TRBJ1-2	CASRANSGQGDYGYTF	TGTGCCAGCAGGGCAAACTCGGGACAGGGAGACTATGGCTACACCTTC
-	-	TRBV30	TRBJ1-5	CAWSRSGLPQHF	TGTGCCTGGAGTAGGAGCGGGTTGCCCCAGCATTTT
-	TRBD2	TRBV10-3	TRBJ2-5	CAISRTSGAVQETQYF	TGTGCCATCAGCAGGACTAGCGGGGCAGTTCAAGAGACCCAGTACTTC
-	-	TRBV6-6	TRBJ2-7	CASNTIRGFEQYF	TGTGCCAGCAATACAATAAGGGGGTTCGAGCAGTACTTC
-	TRBD2	TRBV5-6	TRBJ2-1	CASSPSGGVEQFF	TGTGCCAGCAGCCCAAGCGGGGGGGTTGAGCAGTTCTTC
-	TRBD2	TRBV4-1	TRBJ2-4	CASSQDGGLAGLKNIQYF	TGCGCCAGCAGCCAAGACGGCGGACTAGCGGGGCTCAAAAACATTCAGTACTTC
-	-	TRBV30	TRBJ1-5	CAWSQGSNSNQPQHF	TGTGCCTGGAGTCAGGGGAGCAATAGCAATCAGCCCCAGCATTTT
few	TRBD1	TRBV5-1	TRBJ2-7	CASSYMTGNTYEQYF	TGCGCCAGCAGCTATATGACAGGGAATACCTACGAGCAGTACTTC
once	TRBD1	TRBV28	TRBJ2-7	CASSSWTGTLYEDF	TGTGCCAGCAGTTCCTGGACAGGGACCCTCTATGAAGACTTC
-	-	TRBV27	TRBJ2-4	CASSLGSHDIQYF	TGTGCCAGCAGCCTCGGGAGCCACGACATTCAGTACTTC
-	TRBD2	TRBV4-2	TRBJ2-3	CASSQDLAGGTDTQYF	TGTGCCAGCAGCCAAGATTTGGCGGGAGGAACAGATACGCAGTATTTT
-	-	TRBV24-1	TRBJ2-7	CATSDYIYEQYF	TGTGCCACCAGTGATTATATCTACGAGCAGTACTTC
few	-	TRBV11-2	TRBJ2-7	CASSRSYEQYF	TGTGCCAGCAGCCGGAGCTACGAGCAGTACTTC
once	TRBD1	TRBV5-5	TRBJ2-5	CASSSGQLQETQYF	TGTGCCAGCAGCTCGGGACAGCTTCAAGAGACCCAGTACTTC
-	-	TRBV6-5	TRBJ1-1	CASRGNMNTEAFF	TGTGCCAGCCGCGGGAATATGAACACTGAAGCTTTCTTT
-	TRBD2	TRBV3-1/TRBV3-2	TRBJ2-1	CASSLEGRGGKNEQFF	TGTGCCAGCAGCCTCGAGGGGCGGGGGGGGAAGAATGAGCAGTTCTTC
-	-	TRBV5-6	TRBJ1-6	CASSLSEGRGYSSPLHF	TGTGCCAGCAGCTTGAGTGAGGGGCGGGGATACAGTTCACCCCTCCACTTT
-	-	TRBV6-4	TRBJ1-2	CAIQGGYTF	TGTGCCATCCAGGGTGGCTACACCTTC
-	-	TRBV7-2	TRBJ1-2	CASSKPGSYGYTF	TGTGCCAGCAGCAAACCTGGGAGCTATGGCTACACCTTC
-	-	TRBV25-1	TRBJ2-7	CASSESWTSRNF	TGTGCCAGCAGTGAATCCTGGACATCTCGCAACTTC
-	-	TRBV7-2	TRBJ1-5	CASSLVSSNQPQHF	TGTGCCAGCAGCTTAGTGTCTTCTAATCAGCCCCAGCATTTT
-	TRBD1	TRBV18	TRBJ2-1	CASSPEDRGGNEQFF	TGTGCCAGCTCACCCGAGGACAGGGGGGGAAATGAGCAGTTCTTC
few	-	TRBV11-1	TRBJ1-1	CASTPRKGEATTEAFF	TGTGCCAGCACCCCCCGAAAAGGGGAAGCAACCACTGAAGCTTTCTTT
-	TRBD1	TRBV27	TRBJ1-4	CASREGTGGNEKLFF	TGTGCCAGCAGGGAGGGGACAGGGGGTAATGAAAAACTGTTTTTT